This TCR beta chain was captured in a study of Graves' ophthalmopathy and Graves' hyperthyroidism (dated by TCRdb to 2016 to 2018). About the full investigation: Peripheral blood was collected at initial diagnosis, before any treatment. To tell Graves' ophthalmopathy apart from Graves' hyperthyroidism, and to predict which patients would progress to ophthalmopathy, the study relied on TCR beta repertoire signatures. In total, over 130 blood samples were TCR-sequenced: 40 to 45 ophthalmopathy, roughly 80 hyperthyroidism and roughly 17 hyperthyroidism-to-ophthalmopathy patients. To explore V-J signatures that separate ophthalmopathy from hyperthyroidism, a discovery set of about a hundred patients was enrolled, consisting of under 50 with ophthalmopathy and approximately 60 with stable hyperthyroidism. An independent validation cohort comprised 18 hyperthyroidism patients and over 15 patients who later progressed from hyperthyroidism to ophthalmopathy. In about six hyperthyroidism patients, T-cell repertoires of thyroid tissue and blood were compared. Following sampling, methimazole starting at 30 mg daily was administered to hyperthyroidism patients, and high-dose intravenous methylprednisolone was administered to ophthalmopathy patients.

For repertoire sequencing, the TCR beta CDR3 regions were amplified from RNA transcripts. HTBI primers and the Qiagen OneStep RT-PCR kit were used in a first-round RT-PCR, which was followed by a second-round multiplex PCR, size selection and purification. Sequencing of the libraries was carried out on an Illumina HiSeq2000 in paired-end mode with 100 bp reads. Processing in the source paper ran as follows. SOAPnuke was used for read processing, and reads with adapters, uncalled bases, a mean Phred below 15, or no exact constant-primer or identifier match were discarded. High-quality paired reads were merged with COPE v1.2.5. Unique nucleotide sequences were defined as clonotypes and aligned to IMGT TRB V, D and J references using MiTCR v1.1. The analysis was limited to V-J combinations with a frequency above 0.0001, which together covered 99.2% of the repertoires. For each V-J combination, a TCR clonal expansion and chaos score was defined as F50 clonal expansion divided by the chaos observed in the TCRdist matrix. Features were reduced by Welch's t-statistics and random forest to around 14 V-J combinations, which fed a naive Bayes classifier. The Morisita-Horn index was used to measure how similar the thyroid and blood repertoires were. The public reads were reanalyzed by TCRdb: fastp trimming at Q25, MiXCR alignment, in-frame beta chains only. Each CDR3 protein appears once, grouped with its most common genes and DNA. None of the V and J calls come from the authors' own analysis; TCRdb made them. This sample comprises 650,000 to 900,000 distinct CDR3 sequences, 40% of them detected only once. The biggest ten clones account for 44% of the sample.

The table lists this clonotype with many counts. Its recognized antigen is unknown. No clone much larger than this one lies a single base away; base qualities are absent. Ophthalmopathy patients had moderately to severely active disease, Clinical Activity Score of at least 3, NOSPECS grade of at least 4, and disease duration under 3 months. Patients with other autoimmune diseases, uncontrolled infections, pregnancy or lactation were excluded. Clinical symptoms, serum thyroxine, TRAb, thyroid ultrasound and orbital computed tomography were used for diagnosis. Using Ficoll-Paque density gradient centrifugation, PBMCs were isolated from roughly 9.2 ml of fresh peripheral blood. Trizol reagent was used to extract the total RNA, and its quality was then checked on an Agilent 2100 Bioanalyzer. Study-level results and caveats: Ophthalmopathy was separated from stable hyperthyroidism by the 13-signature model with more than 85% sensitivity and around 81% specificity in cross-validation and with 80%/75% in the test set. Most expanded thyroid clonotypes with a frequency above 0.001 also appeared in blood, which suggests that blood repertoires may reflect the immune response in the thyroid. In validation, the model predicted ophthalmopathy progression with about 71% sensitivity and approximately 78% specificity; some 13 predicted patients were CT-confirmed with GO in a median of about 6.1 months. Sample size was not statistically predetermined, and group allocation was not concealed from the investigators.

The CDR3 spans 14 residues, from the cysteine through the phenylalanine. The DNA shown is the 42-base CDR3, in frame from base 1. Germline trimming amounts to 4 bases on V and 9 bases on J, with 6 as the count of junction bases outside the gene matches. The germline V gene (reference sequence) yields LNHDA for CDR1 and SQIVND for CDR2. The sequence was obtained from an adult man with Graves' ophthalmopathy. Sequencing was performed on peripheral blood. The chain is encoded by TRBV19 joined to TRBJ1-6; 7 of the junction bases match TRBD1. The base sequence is TGTGCCAGTAGTACCGACAGGGAAGGTTCACCCCTCCACTTT. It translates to CASSTDREGSPLHF.